The TCR beta chain described here comes from a study of T cells in Graves' hyperthyroidism and ophthalmopathy. Study background: Peripheral blood was drawn at first diagnosis, prior to all treatment. Overall study findings and caveats: Peripheral blood also featured most of the thyroid clonotypes expanded above 0.001.

The CDR3 loop spans 11 amino acids. Germline CDR1 reads LGHDT; CDR2 reads YNNKEL (reference sequence). The V segment lost 0 bases and the J segment 14 bases; nucleotides outside the gene matches: 3. There are many counts of this clonotype. Its antigen remains unknown. Uncontrolled infection, other autoimmune disease, pregnancy or lactation disqualified patients from enrolment. Researchers took RNA transcripts and amplified the TCR beta CDR3 regions from them. The HTBI set primed first-round TCR CDR3 RT-PCR. TCRdb analysed the multiplex PCR reads with MiXCR anew, one entry per CDR3 protein. The table has 300,000 to 500,000 distinct CDR3 sequences, over 11% seen once; the top ten hold around 27%.

The chain uses TRBV3-1 and TRBJ2-5, with 7 bases aligning to TRBD1. The sample comprised blood. The source is a man aged 50 to 59 with Graves' ophthalmopathy. The CDR3 reads CASSQEGTVYF. CDR3 DNA sequence: TGTGCCAGCAGCCAAGAAGGGACAGTCTACTTC.